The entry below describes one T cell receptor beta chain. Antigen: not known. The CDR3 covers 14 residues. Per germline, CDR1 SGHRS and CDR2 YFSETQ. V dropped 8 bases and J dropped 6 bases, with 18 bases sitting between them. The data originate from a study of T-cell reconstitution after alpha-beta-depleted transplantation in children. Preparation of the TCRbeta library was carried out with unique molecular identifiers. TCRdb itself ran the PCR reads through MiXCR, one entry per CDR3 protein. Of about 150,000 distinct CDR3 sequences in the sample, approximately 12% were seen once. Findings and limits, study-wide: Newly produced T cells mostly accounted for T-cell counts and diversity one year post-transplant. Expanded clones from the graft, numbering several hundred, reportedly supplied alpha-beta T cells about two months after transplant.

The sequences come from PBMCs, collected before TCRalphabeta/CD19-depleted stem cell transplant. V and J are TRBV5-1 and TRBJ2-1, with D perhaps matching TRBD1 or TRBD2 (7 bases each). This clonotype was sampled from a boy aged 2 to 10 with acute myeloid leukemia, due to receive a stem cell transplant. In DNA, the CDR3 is TGCGCCAGTAACTCAGGGGGGGGGCGCAATGAGCAGTTCTTC. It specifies CASNSGGGRNEQFF.